This entry lists 24 T cell receptor beta chains sequenced from one sample in a study of shared clonotypes between healthy human individuals. The protocol was immunoSEQ multiplex PCR, while the TCRdb copy is restricted to in-frame clones and leaves out a portion. The table lists 2 million to 2.5 million clones, about 90% of them singletons. Sample: naive CD4+ T cells from PBMCs. Indicated subset: CD45RA+ positively selected. The origin of the receptors is a man younger than 35 in good health. Some clones in this sample may be carry-over from other donors' samples.

V and J are TRBV19 and TRBJ1-5, with 7 nucleotides matching TRBD1. This CDR3 comprises 15 residues. V shed 6 bases, J shed 0 bases, and the junction held 5 bases outside the gene matches. Germline V gene data show CDR1 as LNHDA and CDR2 as SQIVND (reference sequence). CDR3: CASRRDSPSNQPQHF. The CDR3, as DNA: TGTGCCAGTAGAAGGGACAGCCCTAGCAATCAGCCCCAGCATTTT.

The chain carries TRBV7-9 and TRBJ1-4; D is uncertain. Deletions cut 2 bases from V and 0 bases from J, with 10 bases between. CDR1 and CDR2 from the germline V gene are SEHNR and FQNEAQ (reference sequence). CDR3 size: 16 residues. CDR3 loop: CASSLNLPATNEKLFF. DNA for the CDR3: TGTGCCAGCAGCTTAAATCTTCCAGCAACTAATGAAAAACTGTTTTTT.

This chain connects TRBV5-4 to TRBJ2-1; the D gene is possibly TRBD2 (5 bases). V was trimmed by 0 bases and J by 0 bases, leaving 7 bases between them. Germline V gives CDR1 SGHNT, CDR2 YYREEE (reference sequence). This CDR3 region has 15 residues. The CDR3 sequence is CASSLGGPSYNEQFF. The CDR3 DNA follows: TGTGCCAGCAGCTTGGGAGGGCCCTCCTACAATGAGCAGTTCTTC.

This chain joins TRBV9 and TRBJ2-6; D call uncertain. Germline CDR1 and CDR2: SGDLS and YYNGEE. V lost 5 bases and J 4 bases, leaving 7 bases between the germline ends. The CDR3 is 13 amino acids. The CDR3 coding sequence is TGTGCCAGCAGGGCGACAGGGGCCAACGTCCTGACTTTC. Translated, it gives CASRATGANVLTF.

This clone was detected once. The chain combines TRBV28 with TRBJ1-1; TRBD1 matches at 9 bases. Germline V gene lookup returns CDR1 MDHEN and CDR2 SYDVKM. This CDR3 region has 16 residues. Trimming at V came to 7 bases and at J to 4 bases, leaving 13 bases not matched to a gene. The CDR3 DNA reads as TGTGCCAGCAACTTACCTGGGACAGGGTACGGCACTGAAGCTTTCTTT. Translated: CASNLPGTGYGTEAFF.

The CDR3 reads CASSRPGQDRYGYTF. As DNA, the CDR3 is TGTGCCAGCAGTAGACCGGGGCAGGATCGCTATGGCTACACCTTC. The V and J genes are TRBV2 and TRBJ1-2; D is perhaps TRBD1 (5 bases). This CDR3 is 15 amino acids long. CDR1 and CDR2 (germline): SNHLY, FYNNEI. Trimming took 5 bases from V and 4 from J, leaving 17 bases between them.

The chain employs TRBV5-1 and TRBJ2-7; 9 bases are a match to TRBD2. V trimming: 1 base; J trimming: 2 bases; junction bases outside the gene matches: 4. The length of the CDR3 is 15 residues. CDR1 and CDR2 from the germline V gene are SGHRS and YFSETQ. The CDR3 nucleotides read TGCGCCAGCAGCTTGAGTAGCGGGGGAACCTACGAGCAGTACTTC. The encoded protein is CASSLSSGGTYEQYF.

This clone has only a few counts. V usage is TRBV6-6 and J usage is TRBJ1-5, with D perhaps TRBD1 (5 bases). Trimming shortened V by 6 bases and J by 8 bases, and 11 bases separated the two germline ends. Per germline, CDR1 MNHNY and CDR2 SVGAGI (reference sequence). This CDR3 has 12 residues. DNA for the CDR3: TGTGCCAGCAGCCAAGGGGACGAGCCCCAGCATTTT. Translation: CASSQGDEPQHF.

The chain carries TRBV4-1 and TRBJ2-1; D might be TRBD2 (6 bases). Trimming removed 2 bases at V and 2 bases at J, with 13 bases between. The V gene's germline CDR1 is MGHRA and CDR2 YSYEKL. The CDR3 is 16 residues long. The CDR3 here is CASSQPGTGAYNEQFF. DNA for the CDR3: TGCGCCAGCAGCCAACCCGGGACGGGGGCCTACAATGAGCAGTTCTTC.

This sequence joins TRBV6-6 and TRBJ2-7, with TRBD1 as a possible D gene (5 bases). Trimming cost V 2 bases and J 5 bases, with 13 bases left between them. This CDR3 is built from 14 residues. Germline V gene lookup returns CDR1 MNHNY and CDR2 SVGAGI (reference sequence). The CDR3 coding sequence is TGTGCCAGCAGTTACGCCCCAAGGGGTGACGAGCAGTACTTC. This gives the protein CASSYAPRGDEQYF.

Details on this clone: Relative to the germline gene, one junction end is altered; a read error may explain this. This rearrangement joins TRBV7-9 to TRBJ2-7, with TRBD1 matching 7 bases. Germline V CDR1 and CDR2: SEHNR, FQNEAQ (reference sequence). The CDR3 loop spans 16 amino acids. The CDR3 loop reads CASSIAGGTDSYEQYF. In DNA form, the CDR3 reads TGTGCCAGCAGCATAGCCGGTGGGACAGATTCCTACGAGCAGTACTTC.

The CDR3 DNA is TGTGCCAGCAGCCAAGATCCAGTCCGTATGAACACTGAAGCTTTCTTT. This encodes CASSQDPVRMNTEAFF. The chain links TRBV14 to TRBJ1-1; no clear D. Trimming left V 0 bases short and J 0 bases short, with 11 bases between. CDR3 length: 16 residues. CDR1 is SGHDN, CDR2 FVKESK, per germline.

The V and J genes are TRBV6-6 and TRBJ1-6, with 8 bases aligning to TRBD1. Germline values: CDR1 MNHNY, CDR2 SVGAGI (reference sequence). The ends lost 7 bases at V and 9 bases at J; junction bases unmatched: 8. The CDR3 covers 14 residues. The CDR3 loop reads CASNKDRDVSPLHF. CDR3 coding DNA: TGTGCCAGCAATAAGGACAGGGACGTTTCACCCCTCCACTTT.

Note on this clone: Other DNA variants within this sample encode the same CDR3. This chain links TRBV7-3 with TRBJ2-7; 9 bases align to TRBD1. The CDR3 is 13 amino acids. CDR1 is SGHTA and CDR2 is FQGTGA in the germline V gene. V was clipped by 5 bases and J by 3 bases; unmatched bases: 2. CDR3 sequence (DNA): TGTGCCAGCAGCCTGACAGGGGGCTACGAGCAGTACTTC. Amino acids: CASSLTGGYEQYF.

Note on this clone: The sample contains more than one DNA sequence encoding this CDR3. The chain links TRBV5-1 to TRBJ2-3; D remains ambiguous. V gave up 1 base and J gave up 3 bases, with 3 bases separating them. Germline CDR1 SGHRS, CDR2 YFSETQ. The CDR3 is made up of 12 amino acids. CDR3 residues: CASSLPTDTQYF. The DNA of the CDR3 is TGCGCCAGCAGCTTGCCAACAGATACGCAGTATTTT.

The V gene is TRBV19, the J gene TRBJ2-1; TRBD1 is a possible D gene (6 bases). CDR1 is LNHDA and CDR2 is SQIVND in the germline V gene (reference sequence). V dropped 8 bases and J dropped 5 bases, with 13 bases sitting between them. This CDR3 comprises 13 residues. CDR3 sequence reads: CASRDNNDNEQFF. The CDR3 DNA reads as TGTGCCAGTCGGGACAACAACGACAATGAGCAGTTCTTC.

Turning to this clone: Within the sample, other DNA sequences also encode this same CDR3. J is TRBJ1-3 and V is TRBV7-6; 7 nucleotides align to TRBD1. The CDR3 has 15 amino acids. V lost 1 base and J lost 2; bases outside the gene matches: 2. Germline V CDR1 and CDR2: SGHVS, FNYEAQ. The CDR3 loop is CASSLGQGAGNTIYF. For the CDR3, the DNA is TGTGCCAGCAGCTTAGGACAGGGTGCTGGAAACACCATATATTTT. Together with reference TRBV7-6 and TRBJ1-3, the CDR3 gives the full variable domain: GAGVSQSPRYKVTKRGQDVALRCDPISGHVSLYWYRQALGQGPEFLTYFNYEAQQDKSGLPNDRFSAERPEGSISTLTIQRTEQRDSAMYRCASSLGQGAGNTIYFGEGSWLTVV.

This chain joins TRBV6-1 and TRBJ1-2, with 9 bases lining up with TRBD1. There are 13 residues in the CDR3. Germline-derived CDR1 and CDR2 are MNHNS and SASEGT. The V gene end was trimmed by 6 bases and the J gene end by 4 bases; junction bases not matched to a gene: 3. The CDR3 sequence: CASRVDRGYGYTF. CDR3 in DNA: TGTGCCAGCAGAGTGGACAGGGGCTATGGCTACACCTTC.

The chain is built from TRBV5-3 and TRBJ2-5; TRBD1 might be the D (7 bases). TRBV5-3 is placed among ORFs of uncertain function. CDR3 length: 16 amino acids. Trimming took 7 bases from V and 0 from J, leaving 19 bases between them. The CDR3 sequence: CARDWRDRRYQETQYF. The CDR3, as DNA: TGTGCCAGAGACTGGAGGGACAGACGGTACCAAGAGACCCAGTACTTC.

The gene calls are TRBV6-1 and TRBJ1-1; D is perhaps TRBD1 (5 bases). Germline-derived CDR1 and CDR2 are MNHNS and SASEGT. Trimming pared 0 bases from V and 7 bases from J, leaving 12 bases between. The CDR3 sequence is 14 residues long. CDR3 loop: CASSEAEGLGEAFF. For the CDR3, the DNA is TGTGCCAGCAGTGAAGCGGAGGGGCTTGGTGAAGCTTTCTTT.

The chain is built from TRBV7-2 and TRBJ2-1, with TRBD2 matching 12 bases. V dropped 2 bases and J dropped 10; count of bases not matched to a gene: 6. The CDR3 covers 15 residues. The germline V gene encodes CDR1 SGHTA and CDR2 FQGNSA. The CDR3 DNA follows: TGTGCCAGCAGCTTATCAGGACTAGCGGGATTGGAGCAGTTCTTC. Protein: CASSLSGLAGLEQFF.

The rearrangement uses TRBV7-8 and TRBJ2-2, with D tentatively TRBD2 (5 bases). Germline loops: CDR1 SGHVS, CDR2 FQNEAQ. The CDR3 totals 15 residues. Trimming stripped 6 bases from V and 3 bases from J, with 14 bases between. DNA of the CDR3: TGTGCCAGCAGACTAGAGTCAGGCGACACCGGGGAGCTGTTTTTT. It translates to CASRLESGDTGELFF.

A note on this clone: Different DNA sequences within this sample yield the same CDR3. The chain is built from TRBV18 and TRBJ1-2; D remains unclear. Germline CDR1 KGHSH, CDR2 LQKENI. Between the trimmed V and J ends, which lost 3 bases and 5 bases, there was a span of 10 bases. The CDR3 totals 13 residues. For the CDR3, the DNA is TGTGCCAGCTCACCGACGGAAGATTATGGCTACACCTTC. Its protein is CASSPTEDYGYTF.

The chain couples TRBV5-1 to TRBJ2-2; the D is unclear. The CDR3 has 11 residues. Between the trimmed V and J ends, which lost 6 bases and 7 bases, there was a span of 7 bases. CDR1 and CDR2 (germline): SGHRS, YFSETQ. CDR3 in DNA: TGCGCCAGCATCGGAAACGGGGAGCTGTTTTTT. As protein: CASIGNGELFF.